This is a list of T cell receptor beta chains from one sample in a study of response to subunit inactivated influenza vaccine. TCRdb called the RT-PCR reads again in MiXCR, with one record for every CDR3 protein. The sample has fewer than 600,000 distinct CDR3 sequences, 7.2% seen once. The specimen was PBMCs from blood, collected less than 30 months after vaccination. All receptors derive from a man aged 45-69 years who received an inactivated influenza vaccine. Each CDR3 is given with its conserved first and last residue. The D gene is left open where the match is weak. A clone size is listed for some rows: how often the clone was seen (once, few, many), or a class if it is expanded.

V	size	J	D	DNA	CDR3
TRBV4-1	many	TRBJ2-7	NA	TGCGCCAGCAGCCAAGATTCCGGGTCTGGGCACGAGCAGTACTTC	CASSQDSGSGHEQYF
TRBV9	many	TRBJ2-5	TRBD2	TGTGCCAGCAGCGTAGCTAGCGGGTACCAAGAGACCCAGTACTTC	CASSVASGYQETQYF
TRBV20-1	many	TRBJ2-3	NA	TGCAGTGCCTCGCCGTTGCGGGGTGTTTTGGATACGCAGTATTTT	CSASPLRGVLDTQYF
TRBV7-8	NA	TRBJ2-2	NA	TGTGCCAGCAGCTTAACCGTTGGGGCGGGTACCGGGGAGCTGTTTTTT	CASSLTVGAGTGELFF
TRBV4-3	many	TRBJ2-1	TRBD1	TGCGCCAGCAGCCAAGAGCTACGGACAGGGCTAATTGGAAGCTCCTACAATGAGCAGTTCTTC	CASSQELRTGLIGSSYNEQFF
TRBV15	few	TRBJ2-5	TRBD2	TGTGCCACCAGCAGAAAAGCCGGGACTAGAGTAGGAGAGACCCAGTACTTC	CATSRKAGTRVGETQYF
TRBV29-1	NA	TRBJ2-7	NA	TGCAGCGTTGCGGACGGCACCTACGAGCAGTACTTC	CSVADGTYEQYF
TRBV3-1	many	TRBJ2-3	TRBD2	TGTGCCAGCAGCCCGGGACTAGCGAGCACAGATACGCAGTATTTT	CASSPGLASTDTQYF
TRBV30	few	TRBJ2-6	NA	TGTGCCTGGAGCAAAGGGTCTGGTTTGTCTGGGGCCAACGTCCTGACTTTC	CAWSKGSGLSGANVLTF
TRBV4-2	few	TRBJ2-3	TRBD2	TGTGCCAGCAGCCAAGAAGTTAGCGGGGGGGCCGCGGATACGCAGTATTTT	CASSQEVSGGAADTQYF
TRBV25-1	many	TRBJ2-7	NA	TGTGCCAGCAGTGAACCGGGGGACCTTTCCTACGAGCAGTACTTC	CASSEPGDLSYEQYF
TRBV7-2	many	TRBJ2-3	NA	TGTGCCAGCAGCCCCCCGCCTATCACAGATACGCAGTATTTT	CASSPPPITDTQYF
TRBV9	few	TRBJ2-1	TRBD2	TGTGCCAGCAGCGTAGGGGCGGGAGGCCTGTCGGATAGCTATGAGCAGTTCTTC	CASSVGAGGLSDSYEQFF
TRBV9	many	TRBJ2-1	TRBD2	TGTGCCAGCAGAGACCGGGGGGATGAGCAGTTCTTC	CASRDRGDEQFF
TRBV6-1	NA	TRBJ1-3	NA	TGTGCCAGCGGCCGCTCAAGCTCTGGAAACACCATATATTTT	CASGRSSSGNTIYF
TRBV20-1	many	TRBJ1-5	TRBD1	TGCAGTGCGAGTCAGGGACAGGAGGTTCAGCCCCAGCATTTT	CSASQGQEVQPQHF
TRBV20-1	few	TRBJ2-2	NA	TGCAGTGCTATATCAGGGGTGGGGGCCGGGGAGCTGTTTTTT	CSAISGVGAGELFF
TRBV10-3	NA	TRBJ2-1	NA	TGTGCCCTCAGGGCGGAAAACTCCTACAATGAGCAGTTCTTC	CALRAENSYNEQFF
TRBV10-3	few	TRBJ2-2	TRBD1	TGTGCCATCAGTAAGGGGACAGGGAACACCGGGGAGCTGTTTTTT	CAISKGTGNTGELFF
TRBV4-3	few	TRBJ2-7	NA	TGCGCCAGCAGCCTTGGACGGGATAGCTCCTACGAGCAGTACTTC	CASSLGRDSSYEQYF
TRBV12-3/TRBV12-4	NA	TRBJ2-7	TRBD1	TGTGCCAGCAGCAACATCGGACAGGGGGATCGCGAGCAGTACTTC	CASSNIGQGDREQYF
TRBV12-3/TRBV12-4	NA	TRBJ2-7	TRBD1	TGTGCCAGCAGTTTTGGACAGGGGAGGTACGAGCAGTACTTC	CASSFGQGRYEQYF
TRBV20-1	NA	TRBJ2-4	TRBD2	TGCAGTGCTAGCGGACTAGCGGGTACCTTAGCCAAAAACATTCAGTACTTC	CSASGLAGTLAKNIQYF
TRBV9	NA	TRBJ1-6	NA	TGTGCCAGCAGCGTAAAACGTGACAGTCGGGATTCACCCCTCCACTTT	CASSVKRDSRDSPLHF
TRBV11-2	NA	TRBJ1-4	TRBD1	TGTGCCAGCAGGCCCGGGACAGGGTGGGAAAAACTGTTTTTT	CASRPGTGWEKLFF
TRBV19	few	TRBJ1-5	NA	TGTGCCAGTAGTACCGATAACGCAAGCAATCAGCCCCAGCATTTT	CASSTDNASNQPQHF
TRBV19	many	TRBJ1-1	NA	TGTACTTCCGGGACGGGGAACACTGAAGCTTTCTTT	CTSGTGNTEAFF
TRBV9	NA	TRBJ1-4	NA	TGTGCCAGCAGCTCCAGCGGGGCGTCAACTAATGAAAAACTGTTTTTT	CASSSSGASTNEKLFF
TRBV28	few	TRBJ1-3	NA	TGTGCCACCCATACGTCTAGGGCTGGAAACACCATATATTTT	CATHTSRAGNTIYF
TRBV20-1	NA	TRBJ2-7	TRBD2	TGCAGTGCTAGAGGCCCAGCTGTCAGCGGGAGAATCAGCGAGCAGTACTTC	CSARGPAVSGRISEQYF
TRBV3-1	NA	TRBJ2-1	NA	TGTGCCAGCAGCCAAGGCTGGTCCGTGGGTTCTTACAATGAGCAGTTCTTC	CASSQGWSVGSYNEQFF
TRBV7-9	many	TRBJ2-2	NA	TGTGCCAGCAGCACAGGGTTCACCGGGGAGCTGTTTTTT	CASSTGFTGELFF
TRBV20-1	many	TRBJ2-5	TRBD2	TGCAGTGCTACCGCGACTAGCGGGAGGCAGGAGACCCAGTACTTC	CSATATSGRQETQYF
TRBV28	NA	TRBJ2-5	NA	TGTGCCAGCACCACCTCGGAGTTCAAGAAGACCCGGTACTTC	CASTTSEFKKTRYF
TRBV5-1	many	TRBJ1-2	NA	TGCGCCAGCAGCTTGGGACAGCTAAACTATGGCTACACCTTC	CASSLGQLNYGYTF
TRBV18	few	TRBJ2-7	NA	TGTGCCAGCTCACCAGCAGGCATTGGGACTGCCCCGGGGGAGCAGTACTTC	CASSPAGIGTAPGEQYF
TRBV11-2	NA	TRBJ2-3	TRBD2	TGTGCCAGCAGCCCCCTCGGTAGCGGGGGGACCTTCACAGATACGCAGTATTTT	CASSPLGSGGTFTDTQYF
TRBV5-5	many	TRBJ1-1	NA	TGTGCCAGCAGCTTGGACACAGGGAGGGCTGAAGCTTTCTTT	CASSLDTGRAEAFF
TRBV19	few	TRBJ1-5	TRBD1	TGTGCCAGTAGTTCTCGAGTCGGGACAGGGGACTTTACCCAGCATTTT	CASSSRVGTGDFTQHF
TRBV7-9	few	TRBJ1-1	NA	TGTGCCAGCAGCTTAAAGGGAGAGACTGAAGCTTTCTTT	CASSLKGETEAFF
TRBV6-5	few	TRBJ1-4	NA	TGTGCCAGCAGTTACTCACCGGGCATGAATGAAAAACTGTTTTTT	CASSYSPGMNEKLFF
TRBV18	NA	TRBJ1-1	NA	TGTGCCAGCTCACCCGCCGGGTGGGGCACTGAAGCTTTCTTT	CASSPAGWGTEAFF
TRBV12-3/TRBV12-4	NA	TRBJ2-1	NA	TGTGCCAGCAGTTTAGGACAGGCAACCTACAATGAGCAGTTCTTC	CASSLGQATYNEQFF
TRBV12-3/TRBV12-4	few	TRBJ2-3	TRBD2	TGTGCCAGCAGCCAGGCGGTTAGCGGGAGAGATACGCAGTATTTT	CASSQAVSGRDTQYF
TRBV20-1	NA	TRBJ1-6	NA	TGCAGTGCTAGAGATCATCGGGGGGCTTCCTATAATTCACCCCTCCACTTT	CSARDHRGASYNSPLHF
TRBV4-2	NA	TRBJ2-7	NA	TGTGCCAGCAGCCAGTATAGCGGAGCCCCGGGCTACGAGCAGTACTTC	CASSQYSGAPGYEQYF
TRBV6-1	NA	TRBJ2-7	NA	TGTGCCAGCAGCACAACAGGGTCGCCCCCCTACGAGCAGTACTTC	CASSTTGSPPYEQYF
TRBV20-1	many	TRBJ2-1	NA	TGCAGTGCTAGCGCGGGGACCTCCTACAATGAGCAGTTCTTC	CSASAGTSYNEQFF
TRBV24-1	many	TRBJ2-1	TRBD1	TGTGCCACCAGTGACCAGGACAGGGGGTCCTACAATGAGCAGTTCTTC	CATSDQDRGSYNEQFF
TRBV10-1	NA	TRBJ2-5	NA	TGCGCCAGCAGGCAGGGGCCTCCCACTCGGGACCTAGAGACCCAGTACTTC	CASRQGPPTRDLETQYF
TRBV30	NA	TRBJ2-7	TRBD1	TGTGCCTGGGGGGGACAGCAGAGCTCCTACGAGCAGTACTTC	CAWGGQQSSYEQYF
TRBV12-3/TRBV12-4	many	TRBJ2-1	NA	TGTGCCAGCAGTTATACCGGACAGACCACCTACAATGAGCAGTTCTTC	CASSYTGQTTYNEQFF